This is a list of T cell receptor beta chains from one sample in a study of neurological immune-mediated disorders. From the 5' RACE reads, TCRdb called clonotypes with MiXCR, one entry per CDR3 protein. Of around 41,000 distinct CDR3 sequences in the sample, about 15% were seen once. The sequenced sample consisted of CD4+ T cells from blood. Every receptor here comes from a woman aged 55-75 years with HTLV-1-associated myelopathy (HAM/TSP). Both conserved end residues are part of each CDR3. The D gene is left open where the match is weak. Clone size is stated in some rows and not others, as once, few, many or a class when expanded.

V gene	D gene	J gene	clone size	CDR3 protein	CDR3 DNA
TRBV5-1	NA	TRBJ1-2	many	CASGVQGVHGYTF	TGCGCCAGCGGGGTACAGGGAGTCCATGGCTACACCTTC
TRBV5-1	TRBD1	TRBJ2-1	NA	CASSFTLQGLNEQFF	TGCGCCAGCAGCTTCACACTACAGGGGCTCAATGAGCAGTTCTTC
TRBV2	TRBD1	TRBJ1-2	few	CASNRQGGTNYGYTF	TGTGCCAGCAATCGACAGGGAGGCACCAACTATGGCTACACCTTC
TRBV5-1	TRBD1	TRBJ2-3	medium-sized	CASSLQGARSDTQYF	TGCGCCAGCAGCTTGCAGGGGGCGCGGTCAGATACGCAGTATTTT
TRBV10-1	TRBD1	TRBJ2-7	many	CASSGSGTGSEQYF	TGCGCCAGCAGTGGATCCGGGACAGGGTCCGAGCAGTACTTC
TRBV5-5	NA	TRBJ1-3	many	CASSSWSGNTIYF	TGTGCCAGCAGCTCATGGTCTGGAAACACCATATATTTT
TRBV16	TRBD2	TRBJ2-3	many	CASSPAGLGTDTQYF	TGTGCCAGCAGCCCCGCCGGACTAGGCACAGATACGCAGTATTTT
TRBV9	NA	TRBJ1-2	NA	CASSVNQGRGGKNYGYTF	TGTGCCAGCAGCGTAAATCAAGGGAGGGGAGGGAAAAACTATGGCTACACCTTC
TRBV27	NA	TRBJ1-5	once	CASSFYICSARKTGAAQPQHF	NA
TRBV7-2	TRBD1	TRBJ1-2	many	CASRPSRTGFNYGYTF	TGTGCCAGCAGACCGAGTAGGACAGGATTTAACTATGGCTACACCTTC
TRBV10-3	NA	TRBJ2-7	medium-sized	CAISTGYEQYF	TGTGCCATCAGTACCGGTTACGAGCAGTACTTC
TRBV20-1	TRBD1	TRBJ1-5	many	CSAQGGWGNQPQHF	TGCAGTGCTCAGGGGGGTTGGGGCAATCAGCCCCAGCATTTT
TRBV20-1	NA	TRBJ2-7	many	CSARSLVFPLYEQYF	TGCAGTGCTCGCAGTTTAGTTTTTCCCCTCTACGAGCAGTACTTC
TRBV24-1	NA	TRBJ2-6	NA	CATSDSAPGSGANVLTF	TGTGCCACCAGTGATTCGGCACCGGGTTCTGGGGCCAACGTCCTGACTTTC
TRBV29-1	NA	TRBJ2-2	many	CSVDGPGTDTGELFF	TGCAGCGTTGACGGTCCCGGGACGGACACCGGGGAGCTGTTTTTT
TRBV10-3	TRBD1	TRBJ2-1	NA	CAINETGTYNEQFF	TGTGCCATCAACGAGACAGGGACATACAATGAGCAGTTCTTC
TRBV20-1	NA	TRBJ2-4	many	CSASRLWEVAKNIQYF	TGCAGTGCTAGCAGACTCTGGGAAGTAGCCAAAAACATTCAGTACTTC
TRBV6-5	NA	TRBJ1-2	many	CASSYGAGTANYGYTF	TGTGCCAGCAGTTATGGGGCAGGGACCGCTAACTATGGCTACACCTTC
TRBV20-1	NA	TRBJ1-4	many	CSARDAGFGDEKLFF	TGCAGTGCTAGAGATGCGGGGTTCGGAGATGAAAAACTGTTTTTT
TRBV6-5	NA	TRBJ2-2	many	CASSYSRWSGELFF	TGTGCCAGCAGTTACTCGAGATGGTCCGGGGAGCTGTTTTTT
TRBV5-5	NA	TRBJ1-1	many	CASSLNRADTEAFF	TGTGCCAGCAGCTTGAATCGGGCGGACACTGAAGCTTTCTTT
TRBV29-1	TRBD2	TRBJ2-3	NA	CSLGDVAGGRDTQYF	TGCAGCTTGGGGGATGTAGCGGGAGGACGCGATACGCAGTATTTT
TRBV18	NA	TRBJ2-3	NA	CASSPLRSTYTQYF	TGTGCCAGCTCACCACTGCGGAGCACATATACGCAGTATTTT
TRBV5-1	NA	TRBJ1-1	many	CASSFNGRMNTEAFF	TGCGCCAGCAGCTTTAACGGGCGTATGAACACTGAAGCTTTCTTT